A selection of T cell receptor beta chains follows, all from one sample in a study of early T cells in non-severe SARS-CoV-2 infection. TCRdb called the 5' RACE reads again in MiXCR, with one record for every CDR3 protein. This repertoire shows approximately 110,000 distinct CDR3 sequences, more than 13% found once; its top ten account for about a fifth. Sequenced sample: whole blood. Receptors originate from an adult who was a healthcare worker with PCR-confirmed SARS-CoV-2 infection or an uninfected control (not recorded which). Each CDR3 is given with its conserved first and last residue. D genes are given only for firm matches. Expanded clones get a size class; other rows say once, few or many, or leave the size out.

abundance,d_gene,j_gene,v_gene,CDR3nt,CDR3aa
few,TRBD1,TRBJ2-3,TRBV10-3,TGTGCCATCAGCAAGACAGGGTGGGGCACAGATACGCAGTATTTT,CAISKTGWGTDTQYF
few,-,TRBJ2-1,TRBV30,TGTGCCTGGAGTGCACTGATCAGTAATGAGCAGTTCTTC,CAWSALISNEQFF
few,-,TRBJ1-1,TRBV5-1,TGCGCCAGCAGCGGAGGAGGGTTGGACACTGAAGCTTTCTTT,CASSGGGLDTEAFF
-,TRBD1,TRBJ2-1,TRBV20-1,TGCAGTGCTGCCGGGACAGGTGGCAATGAGCAGTTCTTC,CSAAGTGGNEQFF
many,TRBD1,TRBJ2-7,TRBV6-5,TGTGCCAGCAGGGCGACAGGGAAAGCCTACGAGCAGTACTTC,CASRATGKAYEQYF
-,-,TRBJ1-2,TRBV7-8,TGTGCCAGCAGCTTAGGTGGCACGGGGGGCCCTCCGTATGGCTACACCTTC,CASSLGGTGGPPYGYTF
few,-,TRBJ2-7,TRBV18,TGTGCCAGCTCACCGGCGCAGGGCCCCCACGAGCAGTACTTC,CASSPAQGPHEQYF
-,-,TRBJ1-6,TRBV9,TGTGCCAGCAGCGGAGAGAATTCACCCCTCCACTTT,CASSGENSPLHF
-,-,TRBJ2-5,TRBV2,TGTGCCAGCAGTGAGGTCCCGGGGCTCGGGGAGACCCAGTACTTC,CASSEVPGLGETQYF
many,-,TRBJ1-2,TRBV24-1,TGTGCCACCAGTGATTCTCAAGCTGGCTACACCTTC,CATSDSQAGYTF
-,TRBD1,TRBJ1-4,TRBV20-1,TGCAGTGCCTTGGGACAGGATATGGGAAAACTGTTTTTT,CSALGQDMGKLFF
-,-,TRBJ1-4,TRBV5-1,TGCGCCAGCATTGGTCACTACGCAACTAATGAAAAACTGTTTTTT,CASIGHYATNEKLFF
few,TRBD2,TRBJ2-7,TRBV3-1,TGTGCCAGCAGCCAACTTAGCGGGGGACCTTCCTACGAGCAGTACTTC,CASSQLSGGPSYEQYF
-,-,TRBJ2-3,TRBV7-2,TGTGCCAGCAGCTCAGGTTTCTCCTCTAGCACAGATACGCAGTATTTT,CASSSGFSSSTDTQYF
few,-,TRBJ1-1,TRBV6-1,TGTGCCAGCACCGCACCGGTGGGGCACGTTAACACTGAAGCTTTCTTT,CASTAPVGHVNTEAFF
-,-,TRBJ1-1,TRBV12-3/TRBV12-4,TGTGCCAGCAGTTTTGGTGGCACGCTGAACACTGAAGCTTTCTTT,CASSFGGTLNTEAFF
few,-,TRBJ1-5,TRBV12-3/TRBV12-4,TGTGCCAGCAGTATTGATCAGCCCCAGCATTTT,CASSIDQPQHF
once,-,TRBJ1-2,TRBV4-1,TGCGCCAGCAGCCAAGATCCTTCGGGACTCGATGGCTACACCTTC,CASSQDPSGLDGYTF
few,TRBD1,TRBJ2-5,TRBV29-1,TGCAGCGTTGCCGAGACAGGGGGAGAGACCCAGTACTTC,CSVAETGGETQYF
few,-,TRBJ2-7,TRBV12-3/TRBV12-4,TGTGCCAGCAGGGCTGGGGTGGGAAACGAGCAGTACTTC,CASRAGVGNEQYF
-,-,TRBJ1-2,TRBV4-1,TGCGCCAGCAGGTTGGGGGACGGAAGGATGTATGGCTACACCTTC,CASRLGDGRMYGYTF
-,-,TRBJ1-6,TRBV14,TGTGCCAGCAGCCTCCTCGAGGGGTACAGTTCCTCACCCCTCCACTTT,CASSLLEGYSSSPLHF
-,TRBD2,TRBJ2-7,TRBV9,TGTGCCAGCAGCGTAGCCCGACTAGCGGGGGCCGGCGAGCAGTACTTC,CASSVARLAGAGEQYF
-,-,TRBJ1-2,TRBV19,TGTGCCAGTGAAAACAGGGTTGGTAACTATGGCTACACCTTC,CASENRVGNYGYTF
-,-,TRBJ2-5,TRBV19,TGTGCCAGTAGTATAGAGTCCGGGACGAGGGAGACCCAGTACTTC,CASSIESGTRETQYF
few,TRBD2,TRBJ2-1,TRBV5-6,TGTGCCAGTCACATAGCGGGGGGAGGCTACAATGAGCAGTTCTTC,CASHIAGGGYNEQFF
-,-,TRBJ1-6,TRBV14,TGTGCCAGCAGTCGCGGACAGAATTCACCCCTCCACTTT,CASSRGQNSPLHF
-,-,TRBJ1-1,TRBV2,TGTGCCAGTACCCGGACCCCCGGCACTGAAGCTTTCTTT,CASTRTPGTEAFF
-,-,TRBJ1-1,TRBV7-9,TGTGCCAGCATCAAGGGAGTCCGGGTAGCTGAAGCTTTCTTT,CASIKGVRVAEAFF
-,-,TRBJ1-1,TRBV7-3,TGTGCCAGCAGCTTAATAAGTGGGCCAGCTTTCTTT,CASSLISGPAFF
-,-,TRBJ1-2,TRBV7-9,TGTGCCAGCAGCCGGGTTGGCCGAGGCTACACCTTC,CASSRVGRGYTF
few,-,TRBJ1-2,TRBV6-6,TGTGCCAGCATGGGCGGCTATGGCTACACCTTC,CASMGGYGYTF
few,-,TRBJ2-1,TRBV19,TGTGCCAGTAGTATAGTGAGGAATGAGCAGTTCTTC,CASSIVRNEQFF
-,-,TRBJ1-4,TRBV6-1,TGTGCCAGCAGTGAAGCAGGGGATAATGAAAAACTGTTTTTT,CASSEAGDNEKLFF
-,-,TRBJ1-1,TRBV11-2,TGTGCCAGCAGCATCCAGGGCTCTGAAGCTTTCTTT,CASSIQGSEAFF
-,-,TRBJ1-2,TRBV9,TGTGCCAGCAGCGTAGCACAGACAGCTAACTATGGCTACACCTTC,CASSVAQTANYGYTF
few,TRBD1,TRBJ2-1,TRBV29-1,TGCAGCGTTTCCAGCCCGGGACAGCCTCTCGGCGATGAGCAGTTCTTC,CSVSSPGQPLGDEQFF
many,-,TRBJ2-7,TRBV29-1,TGCAGCGCCGGGGAAGGGCCCTACGAGCAGTACTTC,CSAGEGPYEQYF
few,-,TRBJ2-7,TRBV30,TGTGCCTGGAGTTTACAAGAACGCAGCCCCTACGAGCAGTACTTC,CAWSLQERSPYEQYF
-,-,TRBJ2-5,TRBV18,TGTGCCAGCTCACTGGCTAGCCAAGAGACCCAGTACTTC,CASSLASQETQYF
few,TRBD1,TRBJ2-6,TRBV3-1,TGTGCCAGCAGCCAAGCTACGGGACAGGGGATCGACGGGGCCAACGTCCTGACTTTC,CASSQATGQGIDGANVLTF
-,-,TRBJ1-2,TRBV7-8,TGTGCCAGCTCCCCCCCCGCAGGGAAGGGCTACACCTTC,CASSPPAGKGYTF
many,TRBD1,TRBJ1-5,TRBV7-2,TGTGCCAGCAGCAAACAGGGGAATCAGCCCCAGCATTTT,CASSKQGNQPQHF
many,-,TRBJ2-1,TRBV2,TGTGCCAGCAGTAATCCCGGGACCGAGTCCTACAATGAGCAGTTCTTC,CASSNPGTESYNEQFF
few,-,TRBJ2-1,TRBV7-9,TGTGCCAGCAGCTTGGAGGGCTACTCCTACAATGAGCAGTTCTTC,CASSLEGYSYNEQFF